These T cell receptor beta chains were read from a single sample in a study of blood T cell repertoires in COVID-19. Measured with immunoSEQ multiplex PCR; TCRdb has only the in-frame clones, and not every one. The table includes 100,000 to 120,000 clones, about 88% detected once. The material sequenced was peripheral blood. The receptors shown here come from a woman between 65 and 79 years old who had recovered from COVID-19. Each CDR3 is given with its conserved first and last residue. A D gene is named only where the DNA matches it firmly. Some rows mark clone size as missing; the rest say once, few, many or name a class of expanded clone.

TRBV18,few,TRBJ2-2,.,TGTGCCAGCTCGGACTGGGACACCGGGGAGCTGTTTTTT,CASSDWDTGELFF
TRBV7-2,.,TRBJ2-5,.,TGTGCCAGCAGCCCCGTGGGGGGATTCAAAGGACAAGAGACCCAGTACTTC,CASSPVGGFKGQETQYF
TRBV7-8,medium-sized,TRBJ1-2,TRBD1,TGTGCCAGCAGCCACCGGGACAGGGTATCTGGCTACACCTTC,CASSHRDRVSGYTF
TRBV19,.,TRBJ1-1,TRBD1,TGTGCCAGTAGTAGACAGGGGAACACTGAAGCTTTCTTT,CASSRQGNTEAFF
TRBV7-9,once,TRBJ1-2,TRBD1,TGTGCCAGCAGCCGATCAGGGGGCGGTGGCTACACCTTC,CASSRSGGGGYTF
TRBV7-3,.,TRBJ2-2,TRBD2,TGTGCCAGCAGCTTAGGAGGACTAGCGGGGGGCACCGGGGAGCTGTTTTTT,CASSLGGLAGGTGELFF
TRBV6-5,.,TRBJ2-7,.,TGTGCCAGCACCCAGCCGGGGAACGACGAGCAGTACTTC,CASTQPGNDEQYF
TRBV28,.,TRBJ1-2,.,TGTGCCAGCAGATCGGGGGGTGGAAGCTATGGCTACACCTTC,CASRSGGGSYGYTF
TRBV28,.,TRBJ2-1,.,TGTGCCAGCAGACCCTGGAGGCGGAGCTCCTACAATGAGCAGTTCTTC,CASRPWRRSSYNEQFF
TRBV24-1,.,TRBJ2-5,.,TGTGCCACCAGTGACAGGGCTAGTCAGGAGACCCAGTACTTC,CATSDRASQETQYF
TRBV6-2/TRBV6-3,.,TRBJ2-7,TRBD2,TGTGCCAGCAGATACGCCGGGACTACCAACTCCTACGAGCAGTACTTC,CASRYAGTTNSYEQYF
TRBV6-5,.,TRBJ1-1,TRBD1,TGTGCCAGCAGTTACCAGGGACAGGGGAACACTGAAGCTTTCTTT,CASSYQGQGNTEAFF
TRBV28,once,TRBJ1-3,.,TGTGCCAGCAGCGTGACATCGAGCTCTGGAAACACCATATATTTT,CASSVTSSSGNTIYF
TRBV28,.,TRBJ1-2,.,TGTGCCAGCCAGACGGGGAACTATGGCTACACCTTC,CASQTGNYGYTF
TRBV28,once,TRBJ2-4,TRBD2,TGTGCCAGCCGAGACGGGGGGGGAAACATTCAGTACTTC,CASRDGGGNIQYF
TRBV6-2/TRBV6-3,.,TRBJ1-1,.,TGTGCCAGCAGTGATGCCAGGGACACTGAAGCTTTCTTT,CASSDARDTEAFF
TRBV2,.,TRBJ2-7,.,TGTGCCAGCAGTGCCCCGACAGGACGGCCTGCCTACGAGCAGTACTTC,CASSAPTGRPAYEQYF
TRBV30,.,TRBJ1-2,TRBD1,TGTGCCTGGGCCCGTCAGGGGGATGGCTACACCTTC,CAWARQGDGYTF
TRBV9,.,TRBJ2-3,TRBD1,TGTGCCAGCAGCGTAGACGGGACAGGGCCTGACAGGCATTTT,CASSVDGTGPDRHF
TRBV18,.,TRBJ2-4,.,TGTGCCAGCTCACCCGACAGAGTTCAGTACTTC,CASSPDRVQYF
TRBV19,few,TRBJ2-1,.,TGTGCCAGTAGTACCTCTGGAGGGGTGTACTACAATGAGCAGTTCTTC,CASSTSGGVYYNEQFF
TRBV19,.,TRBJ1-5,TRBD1,TGTGCCAGTAGTATAGGAGGGACAGGGGGCAGTCAGCCCCAGCATTTT,CASSIGGTGGSQPQHF
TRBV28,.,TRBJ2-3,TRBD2,TGTGCCAGCAGGCCCAATGGACTAGCGGGAGGGCCAGATACGCAGTATTTT,CASRPNGLAGGPDTQYF
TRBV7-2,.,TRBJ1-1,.,TGTGCCAGCAGGCCTTTACTAGTGAACACTGAAGCTTTCTTT,CASRPLLVNTEAFF
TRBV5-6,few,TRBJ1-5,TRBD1,TGTGCCAGCAGCTGGGGGACAGGGACTAACAATCAGCCCCAGCATTTT,CASSWGTGTNNQPQHF
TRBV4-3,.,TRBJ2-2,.,TGCGCCAGCAGCCAAGTTATCGGTTGGGGTCAGGGAATTACCGGGGAGCTGTTTTTT,CASSQVIGWGQGITGELFF
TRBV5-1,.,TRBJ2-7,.,TGCGCCAGCAGGTCAGAATACGAGCAGTACTTC,CASRSEYEQYF
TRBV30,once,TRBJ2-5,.,TGTGCCTGGGGACTCCGGCGGGAGACCCAGTACTTC,CAWGLRRETQYF
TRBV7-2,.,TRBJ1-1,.,TGTGCCAGCAGCCCCGAGGCGGGAAGGACTGAAGCTTTCTTT,CASSPEAGRTEAFF
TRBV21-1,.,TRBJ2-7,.,TGTGCCAGCACCCGCGGGACCCAAAGCTCCTACGAGCAGTACTTC,CASTRGTQSSYEQYF
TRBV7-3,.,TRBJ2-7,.,TGTGCCAGCAGCTTAACAGGCGGTTCCTACGAGCAGTACTTC,CASSLTGGSYEQYF
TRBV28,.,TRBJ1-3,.,TGTGCCAGCAGTTTGGGAGGAGTAGGAAACACCATATATTTT,CASSLGGVGNTIYF
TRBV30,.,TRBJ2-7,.,TGTGCCTGGAGTGTAGGGGCCCATTCATCCTACGAGCAGTACTTC,CAWSVGAHSSYEQYF
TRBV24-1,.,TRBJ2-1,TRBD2,TGTGCCACCAGTGACCCGGGAGGGGGGAGTTACAATGAGCAGTTCTTC,CATSDPGGGSYNEQFF
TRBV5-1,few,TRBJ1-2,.,TGCGCCAGCAGCTTGGGAGGGCATGGTGGCTACACCTTC,CASSLGGHGGYTF
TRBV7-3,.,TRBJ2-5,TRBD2,TGTGCCAGCAGCCGGGGGACTAGCGGGAAAGAGACCCAGTACTTC,CASSRGTSGKETQYF
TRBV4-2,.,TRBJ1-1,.,TGTGCCAGCAGCCAAGCCAAAGGAGGTGGAGCTTTCTTT,CASSQAKGGGAFF
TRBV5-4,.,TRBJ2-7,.,TGTGCCAGCAGCCCCCCCCAGGGTAGGGTCTCGGGCGAGCAGTACTTC,CASSPPQGRVSGEQYF
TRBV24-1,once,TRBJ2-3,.,TGTGCCACCAGTGGAGGGAGATCCGCCACAGATACGCAGTATTTT,CATSGGRSATDTQYF
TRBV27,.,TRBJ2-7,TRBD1,TGTGCCAGCAGTTCCCGGACAGGGAGCTACGAGCAGTACTTC,CASSSRTGSYEQYF
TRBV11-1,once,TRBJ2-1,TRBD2,TGTGCCAGCAGCACCCGCGGGGGGCAAACTAATGAGCAGTTCTTC,CASSTRGGQTNEQFF
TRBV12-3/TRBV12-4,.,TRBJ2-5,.,TGTGCCAGCAGTTTAGGTTCCTCGGCCCAGTACTTC,CASSLGSSAQYF
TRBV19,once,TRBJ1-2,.,TGTGCCAGCAGGGAGCGGGGGCAATATGGCTACACCTTC,CASRERGQYGYTF
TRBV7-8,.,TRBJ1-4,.,TGTGCCAGCAGCCCCCTGCGCAGGGCTGAAAAACTGTTTTTT,CASSPLRRAEKLFF
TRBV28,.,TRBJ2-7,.,TGTGCCAGCGCCCGACACAACTACGAGCAGTACTTC,CASARHNYEQYF
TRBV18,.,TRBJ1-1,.,TGTGCCAGCTCACCAGGGGCGGCGGGGGCGAACACTGAAGCTTTCTTT,CASSPGAAGANTEAFF
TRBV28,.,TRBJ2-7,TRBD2,TGTGCCAGCTCCTCAGCGGGGGGTACCTACGAGCAGTACTTC,CASSSAGGTYEQYF
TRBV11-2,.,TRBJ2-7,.,TGTGCCAGCAGCCCGGCGAGTTTGGCAGGGGTAAAGATTTTCGACGAGCAGTACTTC,CASSPASLAGVKIFDEQYF